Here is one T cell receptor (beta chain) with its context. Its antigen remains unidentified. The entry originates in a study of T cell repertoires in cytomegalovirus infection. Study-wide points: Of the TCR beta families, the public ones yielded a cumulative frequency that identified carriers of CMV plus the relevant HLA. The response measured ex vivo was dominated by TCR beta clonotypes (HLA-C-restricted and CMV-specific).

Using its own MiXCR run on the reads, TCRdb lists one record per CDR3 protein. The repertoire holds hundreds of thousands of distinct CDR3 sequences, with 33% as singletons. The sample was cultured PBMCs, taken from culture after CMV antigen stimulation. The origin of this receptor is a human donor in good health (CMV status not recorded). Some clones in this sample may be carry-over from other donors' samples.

Here the CDR3 reads CASSQEAGPSTDTQYF. In DNA, the CDR3 is TGCGCCAGCAGCCAAGAGGCGGGACCTAGCACAGATACGCAGTATTTT. The chain recombines TRBV4-1 with TRBJ2-3, with D possibly being TRBD2 (6 bases). V lost 0 bases and J 0 bases, leaving 10 bases between the germline ends. This CDR3 comprises 16 residues. Germline V gene data show CDR1 as MGHRA and CDR2 as YSYEKL.